This record covers a single TCR beta chain. Generated by immunoSEQ multiplex PCR, the TCRdb table keeps only in-frame clones and is missing some. The sample carries about 8,400 clones, over 65% recorded once. Graft tissue was processed to release intraepithelial and lamina propria lymphocytes. This CDR3 contains 12 residues. Trimming left V 0 bases short and J 6 bases short, with 6 bases between. Germline V gene lookup returns CDR1 SGHRS and CDR2 YFSETQ. The record originates from a study of graft-versus-host responses after intestinal transplantation. V is TRBV5-1 and J is TRBJ1-2; no reliable D call. The input for sequencing was ileum tissue, taken about 67 weeks after intestinal transplant. The clonotype was recovered from a human patient who received an intestinal transplant, so some T cells may come from the graft donor. CDR3 in DNA: TGCGCCAGCAGCTTGGCGCAGGATGGCTACACCTTC. It specifies CASSLAQDGYTF.